The clone carrying this TCR beta chain has more than one count but fewer than ten. Germline V gene lookup returns CDR1 DFQATT and CDR2 SNEGSKA (reference sequence). Trimming took 6 bases from V and 5 from J; bases not matched to a gene: 10. The CDR3 sequence is 14 residues long. MiXCR was run by TCRdb on the RT-PCR reads, yielding one entry per CDR3 protein. Of about 150,000 distinct CDR3 sequences listed, 24% are singletons. The record originates from a study of patients and donors after allogeneic stem cell transplantation. This clonotype was sampled from a human donor who was either an allogeneic HSCT recipient or a stem cell or donor lymphocyte infusion donor (not recorded which). It is not recorded whose cells these are; they may come from a transplant donor. The chain is built from TRBV20-1 and TRBJ1-2; 9 bases are shared with TRBD1. Sequencing was carried out using blood, either unsorted or a sorted T cell fraction (not recorded which). This CDR3 reads CSAPILDRGYGYTF. In DNA, the CDR3 is TGCAGTGCCCCGATCCTGGACAGGGGTTATGGCTACACCTTC.